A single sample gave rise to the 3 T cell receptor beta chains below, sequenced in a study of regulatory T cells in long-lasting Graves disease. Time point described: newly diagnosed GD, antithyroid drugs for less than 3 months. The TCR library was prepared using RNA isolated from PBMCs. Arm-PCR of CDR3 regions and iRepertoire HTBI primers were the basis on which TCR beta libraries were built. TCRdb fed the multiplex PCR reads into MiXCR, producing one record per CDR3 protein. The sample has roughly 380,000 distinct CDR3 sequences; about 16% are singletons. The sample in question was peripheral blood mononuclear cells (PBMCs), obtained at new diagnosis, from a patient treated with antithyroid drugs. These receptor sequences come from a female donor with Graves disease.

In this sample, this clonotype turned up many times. The CDR3 sequence: CASSSPGGRWQPQHF. In DNA, the CDR3 is TGTGCCAGCAGCAGCCCCGGGGGACGGTGGCAGCCCCAGCATTTT. The chain couples TRBV28 to TRBJ1-5; D may be TRBD1 (5 bases). V was trimmed by 6 bases and J by 7 bases, leaving 19 bases between them. Germline-derived CDR1 and CDR2 are MDHEN and SYDVKM. The CDR3 has 15 amino acids.

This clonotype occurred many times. The CDR3 nucleotides are TGCGCCAGCAGCTCCCACGACGGACGGAATGAAAAACTGTTTTTT. It specifies CASSSHDGRNEKLFF. The V gene is TRBV5-1, the J gene TRBJ1-4; D ambiguous. CDR3 length equals 15 residues. CDR1 SGHRS and CDR2 YFSETQ come from the germline V gene. V lost 3 bases and J 5 bases, leaving 14 bases between the germline ends.

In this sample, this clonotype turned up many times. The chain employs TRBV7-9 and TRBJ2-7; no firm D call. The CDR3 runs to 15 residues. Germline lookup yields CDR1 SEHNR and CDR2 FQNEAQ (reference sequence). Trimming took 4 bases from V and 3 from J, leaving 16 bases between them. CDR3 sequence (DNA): TGTGCCAGCAGCTCCGTTGGGCAGGAGCTCTACGAGCAGTACTTC. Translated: CASSSVGQELYEQYF.